This T cell receptor (beta chain) was retrieved from a study of T cell responses to AZD1222 COVID-19 vaccine. Study information: Pooling covered second doses at about 4 or about 12 weeks. General study results and limits: Only 6 or 7 individuals given AZD1222 were seropositive at baseline. In the spike-specific TCR repertoire, nearly half reportedly target unmutated variant regions. There were vaccine-associated CD4 TCRs across spike, dominant at 160-218 and 743-854.

Germline CDR1 reads MGHRA; CDR2 reads YSYEKL. The CDR3 spans 14 residues. With 7 bases removed from V and 6 bases from J, the gap between germline ends came to 18 bases. Produced via immunoSEQ multiplex PCR; TCRdb's table is partial and in-frame only. The data show about 130,000 clones, around 90% seen once. Concerning this clone: The antigen remains undetermined.

Specimen: peripheral blood, collected on day 0 of AZD1222 vaccination. The chain links TRBV4-1 to TRBJ1-2; D might be TRBD1 (6 bases). This sequence was found in an adult in good health. The CDR3 is CASTPGGAHDGYTF. Here the CDR3 DNA reads TGCGCCAGCACCCCGGGGGGGGCGCATGATGGCTACACCTTC.